This entry is about one T cell receptor beta chain. The antigen remains undetermined. These data belong to a study of PD-1 blockade in classical Hodgkin lymphoma. Study-level points and caveats: The study found complete responders had baseline diversity similar to newly diagnosed patients.

Sequenced by immunoSEQ multiplex PCR; TCRdb stores in-frame clones only, minus some. Here the sample spans roughly 60,000 clones, 70% to 90% being singletons. The germline V gene has CDR1 LGHNA and CDR2 YNFKEQ. Unmatched junction bases numbered 5, after V lost 0 bases and J lost 3 bases. The CDR3 is 15 amino acids. Every one of the patients relapsed after autologous stem cell transplantation (brentuximab vedotin exposure was variable). The V gene is TRBV4-2, the J gene TRBJ2-7; 7 nucleotides line up with TRBD1. This clonotype originated in a human donor with classical Hodgkin lymphoma. The source was peripheral blood mononuclear cells (PBMCs), collected before the second cycle of nivolumab. CDR3 sequence (DNA): TGTGCCAGCAGCCAAGACCGGGACAGTTTCTACGAGCAGTACTTC. It codes for CASSQDRDSFYEQYF.